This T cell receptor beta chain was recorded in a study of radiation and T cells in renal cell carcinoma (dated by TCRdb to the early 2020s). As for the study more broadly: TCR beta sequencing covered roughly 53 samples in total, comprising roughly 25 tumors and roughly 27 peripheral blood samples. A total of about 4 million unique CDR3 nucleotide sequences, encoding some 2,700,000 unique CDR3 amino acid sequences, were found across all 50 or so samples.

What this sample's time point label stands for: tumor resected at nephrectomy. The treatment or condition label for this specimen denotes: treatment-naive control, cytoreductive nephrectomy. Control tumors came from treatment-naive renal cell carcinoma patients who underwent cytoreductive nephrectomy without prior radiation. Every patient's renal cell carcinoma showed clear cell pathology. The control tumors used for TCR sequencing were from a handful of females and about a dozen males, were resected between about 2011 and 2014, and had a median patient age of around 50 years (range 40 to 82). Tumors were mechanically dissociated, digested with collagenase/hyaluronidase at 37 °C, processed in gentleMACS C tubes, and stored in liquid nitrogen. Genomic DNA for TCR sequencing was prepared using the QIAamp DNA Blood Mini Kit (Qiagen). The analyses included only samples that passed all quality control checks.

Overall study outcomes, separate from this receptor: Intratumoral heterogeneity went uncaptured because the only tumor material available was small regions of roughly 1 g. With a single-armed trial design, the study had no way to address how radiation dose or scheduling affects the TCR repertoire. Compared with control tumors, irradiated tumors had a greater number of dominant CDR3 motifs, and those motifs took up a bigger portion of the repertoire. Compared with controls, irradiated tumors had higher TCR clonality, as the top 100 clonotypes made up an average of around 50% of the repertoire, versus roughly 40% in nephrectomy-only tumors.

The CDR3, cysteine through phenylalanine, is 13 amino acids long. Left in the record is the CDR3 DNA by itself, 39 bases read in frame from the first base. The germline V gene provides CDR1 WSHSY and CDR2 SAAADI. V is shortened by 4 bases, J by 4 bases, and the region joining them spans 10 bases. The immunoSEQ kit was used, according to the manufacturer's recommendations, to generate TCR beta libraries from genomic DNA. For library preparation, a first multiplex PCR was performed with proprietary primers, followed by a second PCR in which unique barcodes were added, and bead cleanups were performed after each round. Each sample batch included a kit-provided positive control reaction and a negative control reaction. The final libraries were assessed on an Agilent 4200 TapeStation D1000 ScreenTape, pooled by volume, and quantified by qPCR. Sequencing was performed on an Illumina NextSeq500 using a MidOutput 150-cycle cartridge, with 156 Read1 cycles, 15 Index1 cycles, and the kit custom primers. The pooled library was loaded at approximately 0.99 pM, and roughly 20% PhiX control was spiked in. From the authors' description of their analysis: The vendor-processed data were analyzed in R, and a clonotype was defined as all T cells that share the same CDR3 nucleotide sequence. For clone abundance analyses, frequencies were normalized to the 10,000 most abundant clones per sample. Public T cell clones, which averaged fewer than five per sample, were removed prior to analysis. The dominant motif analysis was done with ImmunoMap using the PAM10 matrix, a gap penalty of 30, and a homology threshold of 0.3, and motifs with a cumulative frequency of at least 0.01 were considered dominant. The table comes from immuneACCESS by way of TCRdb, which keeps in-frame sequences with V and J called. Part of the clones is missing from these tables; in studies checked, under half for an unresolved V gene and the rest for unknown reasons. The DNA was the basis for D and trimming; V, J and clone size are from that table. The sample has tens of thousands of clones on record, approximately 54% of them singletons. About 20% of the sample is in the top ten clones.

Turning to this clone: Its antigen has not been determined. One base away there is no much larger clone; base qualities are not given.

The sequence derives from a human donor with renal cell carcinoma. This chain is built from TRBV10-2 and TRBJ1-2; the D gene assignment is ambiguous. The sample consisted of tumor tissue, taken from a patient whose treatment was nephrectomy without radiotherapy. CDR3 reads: CASSVTDGYGYTF. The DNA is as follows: TGCGCCAGCAGTGTGACGGACGGCTATGGCTACACCTTC.